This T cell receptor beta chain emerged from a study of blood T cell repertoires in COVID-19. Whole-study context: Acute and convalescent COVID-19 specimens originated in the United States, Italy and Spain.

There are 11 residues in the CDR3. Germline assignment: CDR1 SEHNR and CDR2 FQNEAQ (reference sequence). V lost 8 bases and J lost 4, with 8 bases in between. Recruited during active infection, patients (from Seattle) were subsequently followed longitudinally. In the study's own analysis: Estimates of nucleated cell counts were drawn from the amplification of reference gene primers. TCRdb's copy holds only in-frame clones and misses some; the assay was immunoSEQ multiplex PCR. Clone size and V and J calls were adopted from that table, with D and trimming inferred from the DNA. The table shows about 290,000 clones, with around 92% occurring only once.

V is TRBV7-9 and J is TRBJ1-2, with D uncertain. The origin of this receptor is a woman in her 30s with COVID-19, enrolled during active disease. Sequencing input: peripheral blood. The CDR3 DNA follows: TGTGCCAGCTACGACATCTATGGCTACACCTTC. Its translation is CASYDIYGYTF.